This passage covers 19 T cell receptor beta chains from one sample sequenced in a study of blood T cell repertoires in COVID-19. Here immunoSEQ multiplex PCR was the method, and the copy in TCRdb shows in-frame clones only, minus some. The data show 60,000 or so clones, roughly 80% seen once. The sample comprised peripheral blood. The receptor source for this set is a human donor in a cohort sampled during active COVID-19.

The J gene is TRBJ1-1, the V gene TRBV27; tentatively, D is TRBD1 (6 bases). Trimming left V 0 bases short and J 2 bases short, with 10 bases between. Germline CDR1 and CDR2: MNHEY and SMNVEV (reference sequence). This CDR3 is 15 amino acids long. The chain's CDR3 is CASSLSGAQNTEAFF. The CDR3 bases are TGTGCCAGCAGTTTATCGGGGGCTCAAAACACTGAAGCTTTCTTT.

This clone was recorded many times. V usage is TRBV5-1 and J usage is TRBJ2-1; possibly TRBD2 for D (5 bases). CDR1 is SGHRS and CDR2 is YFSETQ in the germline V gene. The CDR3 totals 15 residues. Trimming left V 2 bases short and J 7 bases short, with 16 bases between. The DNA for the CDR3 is TGCGCCAGCAGCTTACATCCTAGCTCTGGGAATGAGCAGTTCTTC. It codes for CASSLHPSSGNEQFF.

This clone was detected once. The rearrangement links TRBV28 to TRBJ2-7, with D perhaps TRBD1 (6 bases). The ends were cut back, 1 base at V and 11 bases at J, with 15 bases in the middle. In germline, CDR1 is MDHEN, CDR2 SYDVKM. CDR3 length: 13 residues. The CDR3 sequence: CASSLSPDSRKYF. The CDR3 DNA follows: TGTGCCAGCAGTTTATCCCCGGACAGCCGGAAGTACTTC.

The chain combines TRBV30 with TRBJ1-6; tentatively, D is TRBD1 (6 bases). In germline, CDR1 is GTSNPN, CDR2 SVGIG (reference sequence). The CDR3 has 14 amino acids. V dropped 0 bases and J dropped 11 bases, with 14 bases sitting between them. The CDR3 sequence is CAWSVSGGMAPLHF. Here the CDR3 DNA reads TGTGCCTGGAGTGTAAGCGGGGGCATGGCACCCCTCCACTTT.

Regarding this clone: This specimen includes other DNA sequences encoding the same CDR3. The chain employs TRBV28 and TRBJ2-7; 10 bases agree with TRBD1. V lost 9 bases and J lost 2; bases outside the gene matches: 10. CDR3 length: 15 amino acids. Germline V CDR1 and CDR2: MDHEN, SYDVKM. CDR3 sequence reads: CASSLGGQGTYEQYF. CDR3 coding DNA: TGTGCCAGTAGCCTCGGGGGACAGGGGACCTACGAGCAGTACTTC.

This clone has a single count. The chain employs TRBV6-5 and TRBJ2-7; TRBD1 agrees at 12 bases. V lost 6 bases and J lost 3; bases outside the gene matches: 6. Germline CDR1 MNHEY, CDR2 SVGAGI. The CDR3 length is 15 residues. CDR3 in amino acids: CASRLGTGGNYEQYF. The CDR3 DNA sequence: TGTGCCAGCAGACTTGGGACAGGGGGCAACTACGAGCAGTACTTC.

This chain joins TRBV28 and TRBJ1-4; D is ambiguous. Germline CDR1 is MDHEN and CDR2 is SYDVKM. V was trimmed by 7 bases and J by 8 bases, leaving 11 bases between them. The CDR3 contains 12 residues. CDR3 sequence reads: CASKPRREKLFF. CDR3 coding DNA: TGTGCCAGCAAACCCCGTAGAGAAAAACTGTTTTTT.

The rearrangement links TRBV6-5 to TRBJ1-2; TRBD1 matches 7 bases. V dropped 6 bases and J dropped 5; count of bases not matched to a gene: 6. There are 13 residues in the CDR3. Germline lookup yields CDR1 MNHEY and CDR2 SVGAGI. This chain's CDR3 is CASSLTGDYGYTF. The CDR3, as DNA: TGTGCCAGCAGCCTCACAGGGGATTATGGCTACACCTTC.

The CDR3 DNA is TGTGCCAGCAGCCCCCCCGGGACTATCAGCACAGATACGCAGTATTTT. This codes for CASSPPGTISTDTQYF. The chain uses TRBV9 and TRBJ2-3; 7 positions agree with TRBD2. This CDR3 has 16 amino acids. The V segment lost 4 bases and the J segment 0 bases; nucleotides outside the gene matches: 8. CDR1 and CDR2 from the germline V gene are SGDLS and YYNGEE.

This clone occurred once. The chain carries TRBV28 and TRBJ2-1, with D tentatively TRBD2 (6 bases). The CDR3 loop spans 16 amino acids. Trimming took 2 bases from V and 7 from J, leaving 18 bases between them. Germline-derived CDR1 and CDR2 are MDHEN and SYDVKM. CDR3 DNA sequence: TGTGCCAGCAGTTTAGGGGGGAGCTTTGAGGGGAATGAGCAGTTCTTC. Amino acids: CASSLGGSFEGNEQFF.

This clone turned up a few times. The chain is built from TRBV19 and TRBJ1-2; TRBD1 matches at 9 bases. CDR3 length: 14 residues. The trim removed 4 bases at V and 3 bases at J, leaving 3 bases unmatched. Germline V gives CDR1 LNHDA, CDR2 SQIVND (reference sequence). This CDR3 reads CASSTRQGDYGYTF. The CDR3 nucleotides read TGTGCCAGTAGTACACGACAGGGGGACTATGGCTACACCTTC.

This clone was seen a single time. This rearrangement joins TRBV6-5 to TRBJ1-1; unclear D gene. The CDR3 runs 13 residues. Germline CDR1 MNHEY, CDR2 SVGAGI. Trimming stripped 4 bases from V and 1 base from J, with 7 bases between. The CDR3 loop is CASSLTGNTEAFF. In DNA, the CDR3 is TGTGCCAGCAGTTTAACGGGGAACACTGAAGCTTTCTTT.

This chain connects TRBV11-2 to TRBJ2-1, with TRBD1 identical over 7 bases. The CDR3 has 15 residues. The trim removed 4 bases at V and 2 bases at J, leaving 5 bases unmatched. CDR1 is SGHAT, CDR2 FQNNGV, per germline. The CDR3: CASSSDRWAYNEQFF. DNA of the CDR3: TGTGCCAGCAGCTCGGACAGGTGGGCCTACAATGAGCAGTTCTTC.

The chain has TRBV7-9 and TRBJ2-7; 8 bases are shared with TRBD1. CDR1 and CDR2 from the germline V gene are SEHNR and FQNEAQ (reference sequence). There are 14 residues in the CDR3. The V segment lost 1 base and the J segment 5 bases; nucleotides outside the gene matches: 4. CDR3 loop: CASSLGGQANEQYF. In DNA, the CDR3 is TGTGCCAGCAGCTTAGGGGGACAGGCCAACGAGCAGTACTTC.

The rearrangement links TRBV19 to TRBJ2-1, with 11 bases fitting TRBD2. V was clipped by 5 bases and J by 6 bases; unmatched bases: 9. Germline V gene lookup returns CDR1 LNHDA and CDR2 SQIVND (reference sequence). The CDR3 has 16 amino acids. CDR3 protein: CASSSPSGRKVNEQFF. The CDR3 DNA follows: TGTGCCAGTAGTTCGCCTAGCGGGAGGAAGGTCAATGAGCAGTTCTTC.

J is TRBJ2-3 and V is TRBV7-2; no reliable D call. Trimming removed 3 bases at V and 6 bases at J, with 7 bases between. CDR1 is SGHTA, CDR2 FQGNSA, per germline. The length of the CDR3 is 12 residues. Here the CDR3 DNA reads TGTGCCAGCAGCTTTCCCCGGGATACGCAGTATTTT. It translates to CASSFPRDTQYF.

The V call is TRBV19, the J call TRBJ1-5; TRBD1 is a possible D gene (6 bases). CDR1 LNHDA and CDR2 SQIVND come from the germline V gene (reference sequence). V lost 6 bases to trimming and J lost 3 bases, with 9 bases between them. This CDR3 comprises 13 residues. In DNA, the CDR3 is TGTGCCAGTAGAAGGGGGACCAATCAGCCCCAGCATTTT. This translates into CASRRGTNQPQHF. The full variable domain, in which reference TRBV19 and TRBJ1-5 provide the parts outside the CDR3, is DGGITQSPKYLFRKEGQNVTLSCEQNLNHDAMYWYRQDPGQGLRLIYYSQIVNDFQKGDIAEGYSVSREKKESFPLTVTSAQKNPTAFYLCASRRGTNQPQHFGDGTRLSIL.

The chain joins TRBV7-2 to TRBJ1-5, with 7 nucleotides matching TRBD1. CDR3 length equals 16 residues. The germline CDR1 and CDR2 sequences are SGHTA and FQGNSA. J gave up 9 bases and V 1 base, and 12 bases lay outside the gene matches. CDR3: CASSLGGGDRRGPQHF. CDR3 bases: TGTGCCAGCAGCTTAGGGGGCGGGGACAGACGTGGGCCCCAGCATTTT. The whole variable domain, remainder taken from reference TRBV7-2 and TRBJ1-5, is GAGVSQSPSNKVTEKGKDVELRCDPISGHTALYWYRQSLGQGLEFLIYFQGNSAPDKSGLPSDRFSAERTGGSVSTLTIQRTQQEDSAVYLCASSLGGGDRRGPQHFGDGTRLSIL.

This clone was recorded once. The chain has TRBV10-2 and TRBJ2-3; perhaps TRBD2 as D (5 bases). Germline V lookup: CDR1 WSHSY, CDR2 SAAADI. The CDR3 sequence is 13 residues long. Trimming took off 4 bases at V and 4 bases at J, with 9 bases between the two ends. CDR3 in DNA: TGCGCCAGCAGTGGTGTCGGGGCAGATACGCAGTATTTT. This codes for CASSGVGADTQYF.